The 20 T cell receptor beta chains presented below share a single source sample, sequenced in a study of blood T cell repertoires in COVID-19. The repertoire was sequenced with immunoSEQ multiplex PCR; TCRdb's copy has only in-frame clones and lacks some. The sample yields roughly 100,000 clones, roughly nine tenths seen once. Material for sequencing was peripheral blood. These receptors originate from a human donor in a cohort sampled during active COVID-19.

The chain employs TRBV5-1 and TRBJ2-6; TRBD2 agrees at 10 bases. Losses at the gene ends were 6 bases for V and 0 bases for J; bases not matched to a gene: 12. Germline CDR1 and CDR2: SGHRS and YFSETQ. The length of the CDR3 is 19 residues. The CDR3 loop reads CASKPRGLAEFSGANVLTF. CDR3 DNA sequence: TGCGCCAGCAAACCAAGAGGACTAGCGGAGTTCTCTGGGGCCAACGTCCTGACTTTC.

The V and J genes are TRBV11-3 and TRBJ2-1; TRBD2 is a possible D gene (7 bases). Germline CDR1 SGHNT, CDR2 YENEEA. The CDR3 totals 13 residues. Trimming took off 3 bases at V and 10 bases at J, with 13 bases between the two ends. CDR3 bases: TGTGCCAGCAGCTTGGGAGGGACAAAGGAGCAGTTCTTC. This encodes CASSLGGTKEQFF.

A single count supports this clone. This chain joins TRBV7-2 and TRBJ2-7, with 12 nucleotides matching TRBD2. The CDR3 is 18 residues long. With V trimmed by 2 bases and J by 0 bases, 8 bases remained unmatched. Germline lookup yields CDR1 SGHTA and CDR2 FQGNSA. CDR3: CASSLSRLAGVTSYEQYF. Here the CDR3 DNA reads TGTGCCAGCAGCTTATCGCGACTAGCGGGGGTAACCTCCTACGAGCAGTACTTC.

This clone was recorded a few times. V gene TRBV7-8 combines with J gene TRBJ2-1; 8 bases align to TRBD2. CDR1 is SGHVS and CDR2 is FQNEAQ in the germline V gene. The V segment lost 4 bases and the J segment 5 bases; nucleotides outside the gene matches: 10. The CDR3 has 16 amino acids. CDR3: CASSWGTGLVNNEQFF. CDR3 nucleotide sequence: TGTGCCAGCAGCTGGGGTACGGGACTAGTGAACAATGAGCAGTTCTTC.

The genes are TRBV5-6 and TRBJ1-2; D is undetermined. There are 13 residues in the CDR3. Trimming removed 0 bases from V and 8 bases from J, with 11 bases in between. Germline V gene data show CDR1 as SGHDT and CDR2 as YYEEEE. CDR3 DNA: TGTGCCAGCAGCTTGGCGGGGTTGGTAGGCTACACCTTC. This encodes CASSLAGLVGYTF. Variable domain in full (rest from reference TRBV5-6 and TRBJ1-2): DAGVTQSPTHLIKTRGQQVTLRCSPKSGHDTVSWYQQALGQGPQFIFQYYEEEERQRGNFPDRFSGHQFPNYSSELNVNALLLGDSALYLCASSLAGLVGYTFGSGTRLTVV.

The CDR3 region is CASMPGSNQPQHF. CDR3 in DNA: TGTGCCAGCATGCCGGGGTCCAATCAGCCCCAGCATTTT. This chain links TRBV2 with TRBJ1-5; D is uncertain. CDR1 is SNHLY and CDR2 is FYNNEI in the germline V gene. Trimming took off 7 bases at V and 3 bases at J, with 10 bases between the two ends. The CDR3 runs 13 residues.

A single count supports this clone. The CDR3, as DNA: TGTGCCAGCTTCGGGACAGGGGTTTCTAGCCCAAGATGGGATACGCAGTATTTT. Amino acid sequence: CASFGTGVSSPRWDTQYF. The chain uses TRBV28 and TRBJ2-3, with 10 nucleotides matching TRBD1. Germline loops: CDR1 MDHEN, CDR2 SYDVKM. Unmatched junction bases numbered 20, after V lost 8 bases and J lost 6 bases. This CDR3 region has 18 residues.

This clone was seen a handful of times. The CDR3 spells CASRRGPDTEAFF. The DNA for the CDR3 is TGTGCCAGCCGTAGGGGGCCGGACACTGAAGCTTTCTTT. The rearrangement joins TRBV19 to TRBJ1-1; 7 positions match TRBD1. CDR1 and CDR2 (germline): LNHDA, SQIVND (reference sequence). The junction had 7 bases not matched to a gene; V was cut back by 9 bases and J by 3 bases. This CDR3 spans 13 amino acids.

V usage is TRBV27 and J usage is TRBJ2-7; D may be TRBD2 (6 bases). Trimming took 4 bases from V and 3 from J, leaving 22 bases between them. This CDR3 is 17 amino acids long. Germline lookup yields CDR1 MNHEY and CDR2 SMNVEV (reference sequence). The CDR3 DNA is TGTGCCAGCAGTTCCCCCCGCGGGCCGGGACTCTACTACGAGCAGTACTTC. Amino acids: CASSSPRGPGLYYEQYF.

The chain recombines TRBV20-1 with TRBJ2-5, with unresolved D. Germline CDR1 DFQATT, CDR2 SNEGSKA (reference sequence). Trimming took off 3 bases at V and 5 bases at J, with 7 bases between the two ends. The CDR3 length is 11 residues. The CDR3 protein is CSARISETQYF. Here the CDR3 DNA reads TGCAGTGCTAGGATTAGTGAGACCCAGTACTTC.

J is TRBJ1-5 and V is TRBV10-3; 8 bases align to TRBD1. Germline CDR1 is ENHRY and CDR2 is SYGVKD. CDR3 size: 13 residues. J lost 5 bases, V lost 6 bases, and 3 bases had no gene match. The CDR3 coding sequence is TGTGCCATCAGATCACAGGGGGATCAGCCCCAGCATTTT. This translates into CAIRSQGDQPQHF.

This chain joins TRBV28 and TRBJ1-2, with 9 bases aligning to TRBD1. Germline CDR1 is MDHEN and CDR2 is SYDVKM. CDR3 size: 14 residues. V lost 10 bases and J lost 6; bases outside the gene matches: 12. CDR3 sequence: CATTFPTGGDGYTF. CDR3 sequence (DNA): TGTGCCACCACTTTCCCCACAGGGGGCGATGGCTACACCTTC.

This sequence joins TRBV29-1 and TRBJ2-7; TRBD1 aligns across 7 bases. Trimming took 7 bases from V and 0 from J; bases not matched to a gene: 9. Germline CDR1 is SQVTM and CDR2 is ANQGSEA. The length of the CDR3 is 14 residues. The CDR3 region is CSAFSGTVSYEQYF. For the CDR3, the DNA is TGCAGCGCCTTCTCCGGGACAGTCTCCTACGAGCAGTACTTC.

CDR3 region: CASSLDSNTEAFF. The CDR3 DNA follows: TGTGCCAGCAGCTTGGACAGCAACACTGAAGCTTTCTTT. V and J are TRBV7-7 and TRBJ1-1; TRBD1 is a possible D gene (6 bases). Trimming left V 3 bases short and J 2 bases short, with 7 bases between. CDR3 length: 13 amino acids. CDR1 and CDR2 from the germline V gene are SSHAT and FNYEAQ (reference sequence).

The chain's CDR3 is CASSLTGGVGYTF. DNA for the CDR3: TGTGCCAGCTCACTGACAGGGGGCGTTGGCTACACCTTC. The chain joins TRBV18 to TRBJ1-2; 10 positions match TRBD1. This CDR3 has 13 residues. The V gene's germline CDR1 is KGHSH and CDR2 LQKENI. The V and J ends lost 4 bases and 7 bases, in that order; junction bases with no gene match: 3.

The chain has TRBV6-1 and TRBJ1-6, with 10 bases matching TRBD1. This CDR3 has 16 residues. With 6 bases clipped from V and 5 bases from J, the junction kept 7 bases outside the gene matches. Germline lookup yields CDR1 MNHNS and CDR2 SASEGT. The CDR3 protein is CASRERQGADNSPLHF. The CDR3, as DNA: TGTGCCAGCAGGGAAAGACAGGGGGCCGATAATTCACCCCTCCACTTT.

The V gene is TRBV5-4, the J gene TRBJ2-1, with 9 bases matching TRBD1. Looked up from germline, CDR1 is SGHNT and CDR2 is YYREEE (reference sequence). The J segment lost 8 bases and the V segment lost 4 bases, leaving 10 bases of the junction unmatched. The CDR3 loop spans 15 amino acids. This chain's CDR3 is CASSPRTGVDHEQFF. Written as DNA, the CDR3 is TGTGCCAGCAGCCCTCGGACAGGGGTGGATCATGAGCAGTTCTTC.

J is TRBJ1-6 and V is TRBV7-9; D not resolved. Per germline, CDR1 SEHNR and CDR2 FQNEAQ (reference sequence). The CDR3 loop spans 18 amino acids. V was trimmed by 5 bases and J by 0 bases, leaving 17 bases between them. The CDR3 DNA reads as TGTGCCAGCAGCCTATCGGTCTATGGGAGCTCCTATAATTCACCCCTCCACTTT. Translating it yields CASSLSVYGSSYNSPLHF. Complete variable domain (other parts from reference TRBV7-9 and TRBJ1-6): DTGVSQNPRHKITKRGQNVTFRCDPISEHNRLYWYRQTLGQGPEFLTYFQNEAQLEKSRLLSDRFSAERPKGSFSTLEIQRTEQGDSAMYLCASSLSVYGSSYNSPLHFGNGTRLTVT.

The V call is TRBV30, the J call TRBJ2-5; no definite D call. This CDR3 comprises 12 residues. Germline loops: CDR1 GTSNPN, CDR2 SVGIG (reference sequence). Trimming left V 4 bases short and J 1 base short, with 7 bases between. The CDR3 loop reads CAWTRLQETQYF. CDR3 bases: TGTGCCTGGACGAGACTCCAAGAGACCCAGTACTTC.

This clone was seen a single time. The chain couples TRBV9 to TRBJ2-2; 7 bases are a match to TRBD1. Per the germline V gene, CDR1 is SGDLS and CDR2 is YYNGEE. The CDR3 is 15 residues long. V dropped 1 base and J dropped 4; count of bases not matched to a gene: 4. The CDR3 loop is CASSVLDRVTGELFF. DNA of the CDR3: TGTGCCAGCAGCGTATTAGACAGGGTCACCGGGGAGCTGTTTTTT.